This TCR beta chain was sequenced during a study of beta chain features in type 1 diabetes. Study background: Some 99 million sorted cells were examined across all samples.

Stem cell-like memory, regulatory, central memory and naive CD4+ cells were sorted via CD45RO/CCR7/CD25/CD127/CD95/CD27. The authors obtained over 95% purity in all sorted populations. As regards this clone: Antigen specificity is unknown.

Isolated RNA was reverse transcribed in full, so expressed TCRB transcripts were sequenced. Sequenced naive, central memory and regulatory T cell samples produced an average of roughly 3.6 million reads. Clones were read by immunoSEQ multiplex PCR, and TCRdb kept only the in-frame ones, dropping some. The table shows 680,000 or so clones, with 13% occurring only once. CDR1 and CDR2 (germline): GTSNPN, SVGIG (reference sequence). V gave up 0 bases and J gave up 6 bases, with 14 bases separating them. The CDR3 runs to 14 residues. General study points: The study found moderately but significantly shorter TCRB CDR3s in all four CD4+ subsets of Type 1 diabetes patients.

The clonotype originates from a man between 18 and 35 years old with type 1 diabetes. This rearrangement joins TRBV30 to TRBJ1-1; D is possibly TRBD1 (5 bases). The sample taken for sequencing was naive CD4+ T cells from blood. CDR3 in DNA: TGTGCCTGGAGTGTCAACCAGGGTCGGGCTGAAGCTTTCTTT. It translates to CAWSVNQGRAEAFF. Using reference TRBV30 and TRBJ1-1 for the parts outside the CDR3, the full variable domain is SQTIHQWPATLVQPVGSPLSLECTVEGTSNPNLYWYRQAAGRGLQLLFYSVGIGQISSEVPQNLSASRPQDRQFILSSKKLLLSDSGFYLCAWSVNQGRAEAFFGQGTRLTVV.